This TCR beta chain was sequenced during a study of T-cell memory formation after mild COVID-19. Study-level background: TCR clusters were mostly confined to one donor each.

Study-wide points: Contracting clones localized mainly to CM and EM when CD4+ and mainly to EMRA when CD8+.

Looked up from germline, CDR1 is SGHRS and CDR2 is YFSETQ. CDR3 length: 16 residues. V lost 0 bases to trimming and J lost 10 bases; unmatched junction nucleotides: 8. TCRdb itself ran the 5' RACE reads through MiXCR, one entry per CDR3 protein. This sample has approximately 300,000 distinct CDR3 sequences, with 8% to 10% found just once. This clonotype was seen more than once but under ten times. Its antigen is as yet unknown. V is TRBV5-1 and J is TRBJ1-6, with 9 bases that match TRBD1. The TCR sequence derives from a man between 18 and 29 years old who had mild COVID-19 (a few samples of this study predate the infection). Cell type and time point are not known. The sample consisted of PBMCs or a T cell subset sorted from them (not recorded which). The CDR3 sequence is CASSLDGTGFGSPLHF. In DNA form, the CDR3 reads TGCGCCAGCAGCTTGGACGGGACAGGGTTTGGATCACCCCTCCACTTT.